The next 22 T cell receptor beta chains were all read from a single sample in a study of blood T cell repertoires in COVID-19. Clones were read by immunoSEQ multiplex PCR, and TCRdb kept only the in-frame ones, dropping some. The table records around 200,000 clones, 80% to 90% of them present only once. The specimen sequenced was PBMCs or T cells enriched from blood (not recorded which). The receptors were sampled from a man aged 25 to 40 who had recovered from COVID-19.

This sequence joins TRBV11-2 and TRBJ2-2, with 14 positions matching TRBD2. Looked up from germline, CDR1 is SGHAT and CDR2 is FQNNGV. The CDR3 totals 17 residues. J lost 1 base, V lost 3 bases, and 1 base had no gene match. The CDR3 coding sequence is TGTGCCAGCAGCTTGGGACTAGCGGGAGTGAACACCGGGGAGCTGTTTTTT. Residues: CASSLGLAGVNTGELFF.

The CDR3 is CASSLIAGVSRETQYF. CDR3 coding DNA: TGTGCCAGCAGCTTAATAGCGGGAGTGTCAAGGGAGACCCAGTACTTC. The chain combines TRBV7-9 with TRBJ2-5; 9 bases match TRBD2. Germline V gene sequence: CDR1 SEHNR, CDR2 FQNEAQ (reference sequence). CDR3 length: 16 amino acids. The junction had 9 bases not matched to a gene; V was cut back by 2 bases and J by 5 bases. Together with reference TRBV7-9 and TRBJ2-5, the CDR3 gives the full variable domain: DTGVSQNPRHKITKRGQNVTFRCDPISEHNRLYWYRQTLGQGPEFLTYFQNEAQLEKSRLLSDRFSAERPKGSFSTLEIQRTEQGDSAMYLCASSLIAGVSRETQYFGPGTRLLVL.

The chain couples TRBV7-9 to TRBJ2-5; D uncertain. The length of the CDR3 is 12 residues. Germline V lookup: CDR1 SEHNR, CDR2 FQNEAQ (reference sequence). V dropped 2 bases and J dropped 3 bases, with 4 bases sitting between them. In nucleotides, the CDR3 is TGTGCCAGCAGCTTACCCAAAGAGACCCAGTACTTC. Protein sequence: CASSLPKETQYF.

The CDR3: CASSGPGYEQYF. The CDR3 region has the DNA TGTGCCAGCAGTGGACCAGGTTACGAGCAGTACTTC. The chain carries TRBV2 and TRBJ2-7; D remains unclear. V lost 4 bases and J 4 bases, leaving 8 bases between the germline ends. CDR3 length: 12 amino acids. CDR1 and CDR2 from the germline V gene are SNHLY and FYNNEI.

The chain has TRBV5-4 and TRBJ2-3; TRBD2 matches 13 bases. V was clipped by 0 bases and J by 5 bases; unmatched bases: 12. This CDR3 contains 19 residues. Germline CDR1 and CDR2: SGHNT and YYREEE (reference sequence). The CDR3 sequence: CASSLELGGLAGNLDTQYF. The CDR3 region has the DNA TGTGCCAGCAGCTTGGAATTGGGGGGACTAGCGGGGAATTTAGATACGCAGTATTTT.

This chain links TRBV2 with TRBJ1-1, with D possibly TRBD1 on 5 matching bases. Germline loops: CDR1 SNHLY, CDR2 FYNNEI. V was clipped by 9 bases and J by 4 bases, with 12 bases between them. CDR3 length: 12 residues. The chain's CDR3 is CASRGEGTEAFF. The CDR3 DNA reads TGTGCCAGTCGAGGGGAGGGCACTGAAGCTTTCTTT.

Written as DNA, the CDR3 is TGTGCCAGCAGCTTAGAGGGGCAGGCGAGCTCCTATAATTCACCCCTCCACTTT. Translation: CASSLEGQASSYNSPLHF. The rearrangement joins TRBV7-8 to TRBJ1-6, with D possibly being TRBD1 (5 bases). CDR3 length: 18 residues. V was trimmed by 1 base and J by 0 bases, leaving 13 bases between them. The germline CDR1 and CDR2 sequences are SGHVS and FQNEAQ. Looking up the rest from reference TRBV7-8 and TRBJ1-6 gives the full variable domain: GAGVSQSPRYKVAKRGQDVALRCDPISGHVSLFWYQQALGQGPEFLTYFQNEAQLDKSGLPSDRFFAERPEGSVSTLKIQRTQQEDSAVYLCASSLEGQASSYNSPLHFGNGTRLTVT.

This clone was counted once. V is TRBV19 and J is TRBJ2-2; D uncertain. Germline-derived CDR1 and CDR2 are LNHDA and SQIVND (reference sequence). The CDR3 totals 16 residues. V was cut by 6 bases and J by 0 bases, with 14 bases left in between. The DNA of the CDR3 is TGTGCCAGTAGCCCTGAGGTCTGGGCGAACACCGGGGAGCTGTTTTTT. Its protein is CASSPEVWANTGELFF.

This clone appeared a few times. The genes are TRBV11-2 and TRBJ1-3; possible D gene TRBD1, 6 bases. V was clipped by 4 bases and J by 0 bases, with 16 bases between them. The CDR3 is 17 residues long. In germline, CDR1 is SGHAT, CDR2 FQNNGV. The CDR3 spells CASSYPQGLVSGNTIYF. CDR3 DNA: TGTGCCAGCAGCTATCCCCAGGGGCTTGTCTCTGGAAACACCATATATTTT.

The V gene is TRBV14, the J gene TRBJ1-5; a possible D gene is TRBD1 (6 bases). V shed 2 bases and J shed 1 base, with 18 bases lying between them. This CDR3 spans 18 amino acids. Per germline, CDR1 SGHDN and CDR2 FVKESK. The DNA for the CDR3 is TGTGCCAGCAGCCAAACGGGACATGGGCCGTGGAGCAATCAGCCCCAGCATTTT. It is translated as CASSQTGHGPWSNQPQHF. Supplemented by reference TRBV14 and TRBJ1-5, the full variable domain reads EAGVTQFPSHSVIEKGQTVTLRCDPISGHDNLYWYRRVMGKEIKFLLHFVKESKQDESGMPNNRFLAERTGGTYSTLKVQPAELEDSGVYFCASSQTGHGPWSNQPQHFGDGTRLSIL.

This clone is a singleton in its sample. This chain uses TRBV9 with TRBJ1-4, with TRBD1 identical over 9 bases. The CDR3 extends over 15 amino acids. Trimming took 0 bases from V and 10 from J; bases not matched to a gene: 7. Germline V gives CDR1 SGDLS, CDR2 YYNGEE. CDR3 residues: CASSVEGQGGAKLFF. The CDR3 DNA sequence: TGTGCCAGCAGCGTAGAGGGACAGGGAGGAGCAAAACTGTTTTTT.

As to this clone: The same CDR3 arises from other DNA sequences in this sample as well. V is TRBV6-5 and J is TRBJ2-7; 8 bases map to TRBD1. The CDR3 loop spans 15 amino acids. Germline V gene data show CDR1 as MNHEY and CDR2 as SVGAGI. The V gene end was trimmed by 6 bases and the J gene end by 1 base; junction bases not matched to a gene: 8. As DNA, the CDR3 is TGTGCCAGCAGATTGGACAGGGCCTCTTCCTACGAGCAGTACTTC. This codes for CASRLDRASSYEQYF.

The gene calls are TRBV29-1 and TRBJ1-2, with D perhaps TRBD1 (6 bases). The CDR3 runs to 14 residues. V dropped 0 bases and J dropped 5 bases, with 13 bases sitting between them. CDR1 and CDR2 (germline): SQVTM, ANQGSEA. This chain's CDR3 is CSVEDPDRSYGYTF. CDR3 nucleotides: TGCAGCGTTGAAGATCCCGACAGGTCATATGGCTACACCTTC.

This chain joins TRBV6-5 and TRBJ1-2; D call uncertain. Germline CDR1 reads MNHEY; CDR2 reads SVGAGI. This CDR3 contains 13 residues. The ends were cut back, 8 bases at V and 4 bases at J, with 14 bases in the middle. CDR3 nucleotide sequence: TGTGCCAGCGGCTTGACACTTGGCTATGGCTACACCTTC. It translates to CASGLTLGYGYTF.

CDR3 coding DNA: TGTGCCAGCAGCCATTCGAGGGCAGGGGATAAGAGCAATCAGCCCCAGCATTTT. As protein: CASSHSRAGDKSNQPQHF. V gene TRBV12-1 combines with J gene TRBJ1-5; TRBD1, as called in the table, went unchecked against the DNA. TRBV12-1 is assigned pseudogene status. CDR3 size: 18 residues.

V gene TRBV5-4 combines with J gene TRBJ1-5, with D possibly being TRBD1 (5 bases). Germline CDR1 SGHNT, CDR2 YYREEE (reference sequence). The ends were cut back, 3 bases at V and 7 bases at J, with 17 bases in the middle. The CDR3 runs to 15 residues. DNA for the CDR3: TGTGCCAGCAGCTCGGACGGAGAGCGGGGCCAGCCCCAGCATTTT. Its protein is CASSSDGERGQPQHF.

This CDR3 reads CATQEVETQYF. The CDR3 bases are TGTGCCACCCAGGAGGTGGAGACCCAGTACTTC. The rearrangement uses TRBV5-4 and TRBJ2-5; TRBD2 might be the D (5 bases). Germline loops: CDR1 SGHNT, CDR2 YYREEE (reference sequence). The CDR3 is made up of 11 amino acids. Deletions cut 9 bases from V and 5 bases from J, with 11 bases between. The whole variable domain, remainder taken from reference TRBV5-4 and TRBJ2-5, is ETGVTQSPTHLIKTRGQQVTLRCSSQSGHNTVSWYQQALGQGPQFIFQYYREEENGRGNFPPRFSGLQFPNYSSELNVNALELDDSALYLCATQEVETQYFGPGTRLLVL.

The chain recombines TRBV6-2 or TRBV6-3 with TRBJ2-3; D might be TRBD2 (5 bases). Trimming pared 1 base from V and 9 bases from J, leaving 11 bases between. Germline-derived CDR1 and CDR2 are MNHEY and SVGEGT. This CDR3 has 13 amino acids. CDR3 DNA: TGTGCCAGCAGTTACTATAGTGGAGGAACGCAGTATTTT. It yields the protein CASSYYSGGTQYF.

The V and J genes are TRBV28 and TRBJ1-1; D perhaps matches TRBD1 (5 bases). V was clipped by 6 bases and J by 1 base, with 18 bases between them. Germline assignment: CDR1 MDHEN and CDR2 SYDVKM. The CDR3 totals 16 residues. CDR3: CASSSPRGGTNTEAFF. The CDR3 region has the DNA TGTGCCAGCAGCAGCCCCCGTGGGGGGACGAACACTGAAGCTTTCTTT. The variable domain in full, with the rest retrieved from reference TRBV28 and TRBJ1-1, is DVKVTQSSRYLVKRTGEKVFLECVQDMDHENMFWYRQDPGLGLRLIYFSYDVKMKEKGDIPEGYSVSREKKERFSLILESASTNQTSMYLCASSSPRGGTNTEAFFGQGTRLTVV.

V is TRBV5-1 and J is TRBJ1-3, with D unresolved. Germline lookup yields CDR1 SGHRS and CDR2 YFSETQ. This CDR3 has 16 amino acids. Trimming cost V 0 bases and J 0 bases, with 10 bases left between them. DNA of the CDR3: TGCGCCAGCAGCTTGGTGCCGGGGAGCTCTGGAAACACCATATATTTT. Its translation: CASSLVPGSSGNTIYF. Using reference TRBV5-1 and TRBJ1-3 for the parts outside the CDR3, the full variable domain is KAGVTQTPRYLIKTRGQQVTLSCSPISGHRSVSWYQQTPGQGLQFLFEYFSETQRNKGNFPGRFSGRQFSNSRSEMNVSTLELGDSALYLCASSLVPGSSGNTIYFGEGSWLTVV.

The chain recombines TRBV6-5 with TRBJ2-2; no reliable D call. Per germline, CDR1 MNHEY and CDR2 SVGAGI. V lost 7 bases and J lost 4, with 13 bases in between. CDR3 length equals 14 residues. The CDR3 region is CASTPNRVTGELFF. CDR3 sequence (DNA): TGTGCCAGCACCCCAAACCGGGTCACCGGGGAGCTGTTTTTT.

The chain combines TRBV9 with TRBJ1-1, with TRBD1 matching 7 bases. CDR1 and CDR2 from the germline V gene are SGDLS and YYNGEE. The CDR3 extends over 17 amino acids. V lost 1 base, J lost 3 bases, and 12 bases stayed unmatched. DNA of the CDR3: TGTGCCAGCAGCGTACGACAGGGAGCGGTTGGGGACACTGAAGCTTTCTTT. Protein sequence: CASSVRQGAVGDTEAFF. Drawing the rest from reference TRBV9 and TRBJ1-1, the complete variable domain is DSGVTQTPKHLITATGQRVTLRCSPRSGDLSVYWYQQSLDQGLQFLIQYYNGEERAKGNILERFSAQQFPDLHSELNLSSLELGDSALYFCASSVRQGAVGDTEAFFGQGTRLTVV.